The 26 T cell receptor beta chains listed next were all sequenced from one sample in a study of blood T cell repertoires in COVID-19. Assay: immunoSEQ multiplex PCR; the TCRdb copy retains only in-frame clones and omits some. The data hold a few hundred thousand clones, with about 83% observed a single time. Sequencing input: peripheral blood. The receptors derive from a man older than 75 with acute or convalescent COVID-19.

This chain connects TRBV24-1 to TRBJ2-1, with 7 nucleotides matching TRBD2. Germline values: CDR1 KGHDR, CDR2 SFDVKD. The V and J ends lost 0 bases and 9 bases, in that order; junction bases with no gene match: 4. The CDR3 is 14 amino acids. The CDR3 bases are TGTGCCACCAGTGATTTGGGGCGGGAGCGTGAGCAGTTCTTC. This translates into CATSDLGREREQFF.

V is TRBV5-1 and J is TRBJ2-3; TRBD2 matches 7 bases. V lost 4 bases to trimming and J lost 3 bases; unmatched junction nucleotides: 2. Germline V lookup: CDR1 SGHRS, CDR2 YFSETQ. The CDR3 extends over 13 amino acids. The CDR3 region has the DNA TGCGCCAGCAGCGGGAGGGAGACAGATACGCAGTATTTT. Its translation is CASSGRETDTQYF.

The chain uses TRBV6-5 and TRBJ1-5, with D hard to call. This CDR3 comprises 11 residues. The germline gives CDR1 MNHEY, CDR2 SVGAGI. V was trimmed by 7 bases and J by 9 bases, leaving 10 bases between them. CDR3 protein: CASNQRGPQHF. CDR3 DNA sequence: TGTGCCAGCAATCAACGGGGGCCCCAGCATTTT.

As for this clone: Additional DNA sequences in this sample encode the identical CDR3. This chain connects TRBV18 to TRBJ2-7, with 8 bases matching TRBD2. Unmatched junction bases numbered 3, after V lost 3 bases and J lost 2 bases. CDR3 length equals 14 residues. Looked up from germline, CDR1 is KGHSH and CDR2 is LQKENI. The CDR3 DNA sequence: TGTGCCAGCTCACCCCCGGGAGGGGCCTACGAGCAGTACTTC. Its protein is CASSPPGGAYEQYF.

The V call is TRBV20-1, the J call TRBJ2-5, with D maybe TRBD2 (7 bases). Trimming removed 3 bases at V and 5 bases at J, with 22 bases between. This CDR3 contains 16 residues. Germline loops: CDR1 DFQATT, CDR2 SNEGSKA (reference sequence). CDR3 loop: CSASHRSGGRGETQYF. The CDR3 nucleotides are TGCAGTGCTAGTCATCGGTCGGGGGGCCGCGGGGAGACCCAGTACTTC.

This chain joins TRBV7-6 and TRBJ2-2; 10 nucleotides line up with TRBD1. V was clipped by 4 bases and J by 5 bases; unmatched bases: 13. The CDR3 consists of 18 residues. Germline V gives CDR1 SGHVS, CDR2 FNYEAQ. CDR3 sequence (DNA): TGTGCCAGCAGCTCCTTCCCGGGCGGGACAGGGGTAACCGGGGAGCTGTTTTTT. This codes for CASSSFPGGTGVTGELFF.

The chain carries TRBV28 and TRBJ2-1, with D possibly matching TRBD2 (6 bases). The V gene lost 5 bases and the J gene lost 6 bases, with 11 bases spanning the gap. Germline values: CDR1 MDHEN, CDR2 SYDVKM. CDR3 length: 13 amino acids. The CDR3 region is CASSKRVSNEQFF. The DNA of the CDR3 is TGTGCCAGCAGTAAGCGGGTCTCCAATGAGCAGTTCTTC.

The J gene is TRBJ1-4, the V gene TRBV7-9; tentative D call: TRBD1 (5 bases). Germline lookup yields CDR1 SEHNR and CDR2 FQNEAQ (reference sequence). The ends were cut back, 1 base at V and 9 bases at J, with 9 bases in the middle. CDR3 length: 13 residues. The CDR3 bases are TGTGCCAGCAGCTTAGGGGGGACTAAAAAACTGTTTTTT. Protein sequence: CASSLGGTKKLFF.

This clone was recorded a few times. V and J are TRBV2 and TRBJ1-1; D gene uncertain. CDR1 is SNHLY and CDR2 is FYNNEI in the germline V gene. V lost 4 bases and J lost 0, with 9 bases in between. The CDR3 contains 14 residues. CDR3 region: CASSVLGLNTEAFF. The CDR3 nucleotides read TGTGCCAGCAGTGTTTTGGGCCTGAACACTGAAGCTTTCTTT.

This rearrangement joins TRBV5-4 to TRBJ1-4; 8 bases align to TRBD1. CDR1 SGHNT and CDR2 YYREEE come from the germline V gene (reference sequence). Trimming took 1 base from V and 7 from J; bases not matched to a gene: 6. The CDR3 has 15 residues. The CDR3 sequence is CASSLQGARTEKLFF. The CDR3, as DNA: TGTGCCAGCAGCTTGCAGGGGGCGCGAACTGAAAAACTGTTTTTT.

The J gene is TRBJ2-7, the V gene TRBV5-6; no clear D gene. The CDR3 consists of 12 residues. Germline CDR1 reads SGHDT; CDR2 reads YYEEEE. Trimming left V 0 bases short and J 5 bases short, with 6 bases between. The CDR3 protein is CASSLVLNEQYF. CDR3 DNA sequence: TGTGCCAGCAGCTTGGTCTTAAACGAGCAGTACTTC.

V and J are TRBV27 and TRBJ2-7, with 10 bases aligning to TRBD2. In germline, CDR1 is MNHEY, CDR2 SMNVEV (reference sequence). V dropped 5 bases and J dropped 0; count of bases not matched to a gene: 7. The CDR3 totals 16 residues. The CDR3 coding sequence is TGTGCCAGCAGTCGGGTTGGACTAGCGGTCTCCTACGAGCAGTACTTC. Amino acids: CASSRVGLAVSYEQYF.

The rearrangement links TRBV3-1 (or the pseudogene TRBV3-2) to TRBJ2-6, with a possible D match to TRBD2 (6 bases). This CDR3 is built from 16 residues. The germline V gene encodes CDR1 LGHDT and CDR2 YNNKEL (reference sequence). The V end was cut by 0 bases, the J end by 2 bases, with 8 bases between. The CDR3 nucleotides read TGTGCCAGCAGCCAAGAGGGGGGAACTGGGGCCAACGTCCTGACTTTC. It specifies CASSQEGGTGANVLTF.

V gene TRBV9 combines with J gene TRBJ2-1; possibly TRBD2 for D (5 bases). V was shortened by 0 bases and J by 0 bases, with 10 bases between the two germline ends. The CDR3 is 16 residues long. In germline, CDR1 is SGDLS, CDR2 YYNGEE. The CDR3 is CASSVVSGSSYNEQFF. In DNA, the CDR3 is TGTGCCAGCAGCGTAGTCAGCGGTAGCTCCTACAATGAGCAGTTCTTC.

The chain joins TRBV5-1 to TRBJ1-1; the D is unclear. The CDR3 has 14 amino acids. CDR1 and CDR2 from the germline V gene are SGHRS and YFSETQ. V lost 4 bases and J lost 5, with 15 bases in between. CDR3 sequence (DNA): TGCGCCAGCAGCAGATCTGCCGAACTGACTGAAGCTTTCTTT. Amino acid sequence: CASSRSAELTEAFF.

The genes are TRBV5-1 and TRBJ2-5, with D maybe TRBD2 (6 bases). The germline V and J ends were trimmed by 0 bases and 5 bases, with 11 bases remaining between them. The CDR3 contains 14 residues. The germline V gene encodes CDR1 SGHRS and CDR2 YFSETQ. CDR3 in amino acids: CASSLDVGGETQYF. The CDR3 DNA follows: TGCGCCAGCAGCTTGGATGTGGGAGGTGAGACCCAGTACTTC.

The V and J genes are TRBV9 and TRBJ1-1; 7 bases fit TRBD1. In germline, CDR1 is SGDLS, CDR2 YYNGEE. This CDR3 comprises 14 residues. The junction had 7 bases not matched to a gene; V was cut back by 3 bases and J by 5 bases. The CDR3 sequence is CASSGRQGTTEAFF. In DNA form, the CDR3 reads TGTGCCAGCAGCGGGAGACAGGGAACGACTGAAGCTTTCTTT.

This clone turned up a few times. This chain links TRBV5-6 with TRBJ1-2; 8 nucleotides align to TRBD1. The CDR3 sequence is 11 residues long. Trimming cost V 6 bases and J 8 bases; bases outside gene matches: 3. CDR1 SGHDT and CDR2 YYEEEE come from the germline V gene. DNA for the CDR3: TGTGCCAGCACGGACAGGGTCGGCTACACCTTC. The encoded protein is CASTDRVGYTF.

The chain recombines TRBV3-1 (or the pseudogene TRBV3-2) with TRBJ1-2; 11 bases agree with TRBD1. Trimming took 3 bases from V and 5 from J; bases not matched to a gene: 5. The germline CDR1 and CDR2 sequences are LGHDT and YNNKEL (reference sequence). The CDR3 is 15 amino acids. CDR3 in DNA: TGTGCCAGCAGCCAGGGACAGGGGGATTGGTATGGCTACACCTTC. Encoded protein: CASSQGQGDWYGYTF.

This chain connects TRBV6-6 to TRBJ1-3, with TRBD1 matching 10 bases. From germline, CDR1 is MNHNY and CDR2 SVGAGI (reference sequence). The V gene end was trimmed by 6 bases and the J gene end by 10 bases; junction bases not matched to a gene: 9. This CDR3 region has 14 residues. The CDR3 sequence is CASRPRDRGSTIYF. CDR3 bases: TGTGCCAGCAGGCCACGGGACAGGGGAAGTACCATATATTTT.

V usage is TRBV29-1 and J usage is TRBJ2-6; TRBD2 agrees at 11 bases. Germline CDR1 SQVTM, CDR2 ANQGSEA. V shed 5 bases, J shed 5 bases, and the junction held 11 bases outside the gene matches. The CDR3 totals 17 residues. CDR3 coding DNA: TGCAGCGTTTCCGAGACTAGCGGGATTCGGCGGGCCAACGTCCTGACTTTC. Translated, it gives CSVSETSGIRRANVLTF. Variable domain in full (rest from reference TRBV29-1 and TRBJ2-6): SAVISQKPSRDICQRGTSLTIQCQVDSQVTMMFWYRQQPGQSLTLIATANQGSEATYESGFVIDKFPISRPNLTFSTLTVSNMSPEDSSIYLCSVSETSGIRRANVLTFGAGSRLTVL.

The rearrangement joins TRBV6-5 to TRBJ2-5; 10 positions agree with TRBD2. From germline, CDR1 is MNHEY and CDR2 SVGAGI. The CDR3 has 14 amino acids. J lost 5 bases, V lost 10 bases, and 10 bases had no gene match. The CDR3 nucleotides read TGTGCCACCCGGAGCGGGGGGGCAGGGGAGACCCAGTACTTC. Encoded protein: CATRSGGAGETQYF.

The V and J genes are TRBV19 and TRBJ1-5; 10 bases fit TRBD1. The germline V gene has CDR1 LNHDA and CDR2 SQIVND (reference sequence). V was pared by 4 bases and J by 6 bases, with 6 bases of the junction left unmatched. There are 15 residues in the CDR3. CDR3 coding DNA: TGTGCCAGTAGTACGTCGGGACAGGGGATTCAGCCCCAGCATTTT. It is translated as CASSTSGQGIQPQHF.

This chain joins TRBV5-4 and TRBJ1-1; D is unresolved. Germline V gene lookup returns CDR1 SGHNT and CDR2 YYREEE (reference sequence). CDR3 length equals 15 residues. V gave up 5 bases and J gave up 3 bases, with 17 bases separating them. CDR3: CASSPPPGADTEAFF. CDR3 in DNA: TGTGCCAGCAGTCCGCCCCCTGGTGCGGACACTGAAGCTTTCTTT.

This chain connects TRBV6-6 to TRBJ2-1; TRBD1 matches 7 bases. This CDR3 has 12 residues. CDR1 MNHNY and CDR2 SVGAGI come from the germline V gene (reference sequence). V lost 9 bases to trimming and J lost 5 bases; unmatched junction nucleotides: 4. CDR3 nucleotide sequence: TGTGCCAGTGACAGGGCAGACAATGAGCAGTTCTTC. Translation gives CASDRADNEQFF.

This clone was recorded once. The chain joins TRBV5-1 to TRBJ1-3, with D tentatively TRBD1 (5 bases). Germline V gene lookup returns CDR1 SGHRS and CDR2 YFSETQ. This CDR3 has 15 amino acids. The V end lost 5 bases, the J end lost 4 bases, and 16 bases lay between the germline ends. The chain's CDR3 is CASRSDSSMGNTIYF. The CDR3, as DNA: TGCGCCAGCAGAAGCGACAGCTCGATGGGAAACACCATATATTTT.